This TCR beta chain originates from a study of breast tumors, draining lymph nodes, adjacent tissues. TCRdb independently ran MiXCR on the multiplex PCR reads; one entry per CDR3 protein. The sample shows tens of thousands of distinct CDR3 sequences, roughly 29% of them seen only once. Samples came from axillary lymph nodes draining the breast cancer. Study observations and caveats: That most tumor T cells come from lymph nodes remained unproven. Tumors had less TCR diversity than lymph nodes, more than nontumor tissue. Findings are consistent with lymph node origin and intratumoral expansion of most tumor T cells.

In regard to this clonotype: As yet, its antigen is unknown. One base away lies a much larger clone, so this may be a sequencing read error.

Germline CDR1 SEHNR, CDR2 FQNEAQ (reference sequence). The CDR3 is 15 amino acids. V lost 5 bases to trimming and J lost 0 bases, with 10 bases between them. The receptor's source is a female donor with breast cancer. Some clones in this sample may be carry-over from other donors' samples. The chain joins TRBV7-9 to TRBJ2-2; D gene uncertain. Sequences were obtained from axillary lymph node tissue. CDR3 bases: TGTGCCAGCAGCCCCAGGACCGCGAACACCGGGGAGCTGTTTTTT. This translates into CASSPRTANTGELFF.